This section outlines one T cell receptor beta chain sequence together with its context. What it binds is unknown. Then a second PCR, running about 6 to 12 cycles, was carried out with a sample-barcoded 5' primer and a J-beta primer mix. TCRdb re-analysed the 5' RACE reads in MiXCR, keeping a single row per CDR3 protein. The data hold roughly 500,000 distinct CDR3 sequences, with 27% observed a single time. The sample belongs to a study of blood T cells in healthy people across ages. Across the study: Per every two T cells, about one barcoded beta molecule was captured by template switching. Study results and limitations: Those diversity estimates obtained from one million T cells were thought to be underestimates.

V was trimmed by 7 bases and J by 6 bases, leaving 17 bases between them. Germline V lookup: CDR1 LGHNA, CDR2 YNFKEQ. The CDR3 has 14 amino acids. The rearrangement links TRBV4-2 to TRBJ2-3; a weak D match, TRBD1 (6 bases). Sequenced: blood. This sequence was found in a woman aged 70-85 years in good health. The CDR3 DNA sequence: TGTGCCAGCACGAAGACAGGCCTCACGGATACGCAGTATTTT. This translates into CASTKTGLTDTQYF.